The 29 T cell receptor beta chains below were found in one sample sequenced in a study of cytomegalovirus exposure and HLA in healthy donors. PCR involved 60 Vbeta and 13 Jbeta primers. Clones were sequenced by immunoSEQ multiplex PCR, and TCRdb holds only the in-frame ones, with some missing. The sample has roughly 190,000 clones, about four fifths seen once. Specimen: PBMCs. The receptor set was obtained from a woman between 18 and 29 years old in good health and CMV-seronegative.

This chain joins TRBV27 and TRBJ1-1; possible D gene TRBD1, 6 bases. The CDR3 has 13 amino acids. Germline CDR1 is MNHEY and CDR2 is SMNVEV (reference sequence). This chain's CDR3 is CFFQGGLAPEAFF. The DNA of the CDR3 is TGTTTTTTCCAAGGGGGATTGGCGCCTGAAGCTTTCTTT.

The chain employs TRBV9 and TRBJ1-2, with 7 bases identical to TRBD1. The germline CDR1 and CDR2 sequences are SGDLS and YYNGEE. This CDR3 is built from 14 residues. V was pared by 3 bases and J by 2 bases, with 4 bases of the junction left unmatched. CDR3 amino acids: CASSAGTENYGYTF. The DNA for the CDR3 is TGTGCCAGCAGCGCCGGGACAGAAAACTATGGCTACACCTTC. Drawing the rest from reference TRBV9 and TRBJ1-2, the complete variable domain is DSGVTQTPKHLITATGQRVTLRCSPRSGDLSVYWYQQSLDQGLQFLIQYYNGEERAKGNILERFSAQQFPDLHSELNLSSLELGDSALYFCASSAGTENYGYTFGSGTRLTVV.

This clone was counted between two and nine times. The chain employs TRBV7-6 and TRBJ1-5, with D tentatively TRBD1 (6 bases). CDR1 SGHVS and CDR2 FNYEAQ come from the germline V gene. V lost 2 bases and J lost 7, with 15 bases in between. The CDR3 sequence is 15 residues long. The CDR3 region is CASSLRAGQGQPQHF. The CDR3 nucleotides read TGTGCCAGCAGCTTAAGGGCAGGGCAGGGGCAGCCCCAGCATTTT. The full variable domain, completed using reference TRBV7-6 and TRBJ1-5, is GAGVSQSPRYKVTKRGQDVALRCDPISGHVSLYWYRQALGQGPEFLTYFNYEAQQDKSGLPNDRFSAERPEGSISTLTIQRTEQRDSAMYRCASSLRAGQGQPQHFGDGTRLSIL.

The rearrangement uses TRBV28 and TRBJ2-4, with D possibly being TRBD2 (5 bases). Per germline, CDR1 MDHEN and CDR2 SYDVKM. Between the trimmed V and J ends, which lost 2 bases and 9 bases, there was a span of 20 bases. This CDR3 comprises 16 residues. This CDR3 reads CASSLQVGRTGIIQYF. The CDR3 DNA sequence: TGTGCCAGCAGTTTACAGGTCGGCAGGACCGGGATCATTCAGTACTTC.

V is TRBV5-8 and J is TRBJ2-3, with 7 bases aligning to TRBD2. The CDR3 extends over 12 amino acids. V was pared by 4 bases and J by 10 bases, with 6 bases of the junction left unmatched. Germline assignment: CDR1 SGHTS and CDR2 YDEGEE. The chain's CDR3 is CASSGGGSSQYF. CDR3 nucleotide sequence: TGTGCCAGCAGCGGGGGGGGGAGTTCGCAGTATTTT.

The rearrangement uses TRBV7-9 and TRBJ2-1; TRBD2 agrees at 11 bases. The CDR3 runs 16 residues. The trim removed 8 bases at V and 10 bases at J, leaving 16 bases unmatched. Germline CDR1 is SEHNR and CDR2 is FQNEAQ (reference sequence). The CDR3 DNA follows: TGTGCCAGCCGGACCCCCCCGGGACTAGCGGACCAGGAGCAGTTCTTC. Encoded protein: CASRTPPGLADQEQFF.

This chain's CDR3 is CASSEAGTSGRNEQFF. CDR3 nucleotides: TGCGCCAGCAGTGAGGCGGGGACTAGCGGGAGGAATGAGCAGTTCTTC. The chain recombines TRBV10-2 with TRBJ2-1; 15 bases are shared with TRBD2. From germline, CDR1 is WSHSY and CDR2 SAAADI. This CDR3 comprises 16 residues. The junction had 3 bases not matched to a gene; V was cut back by 2 bases and J by 7 bases.

The chain joins TRBV10-3 to TRBJ2-1, with D unclear. Trimming stripped 0 bases from V and 2 bases from J, with 8 bases between. CDR1 and CDR2 from the germline V gene are ENHRY and SYGVKD. The CDR3 spans 15 residues. CDR3 amino acids: CAISESARTYNEQFF. Written as DNA, the CDR3 is TGTGCCATCAGTGAGTCGGCTAGAACCTACAATGAGCAGTTCTTC.

Here the CDR3 reads CASSPDRGGGNTIYF. Written as DNA, the CDR3 is TGTGCCAGCTCACCGGACAGGGGTGGAGGAAACACCATATATTTT. The genes are TRBV18 and TRBJ1-3; TRBD1 aligns across 9 bases. From germline, CDR1 is KGHSH and CDR2 LQKENI. This CDR3 region has 15 residues. J was trimmed by 4 bases and V by 3 bases; bases with no gene match: 4.

This chain links TRBV9 with TRBJ2-2; 10 bases map to TRBD1. CDR1 SGDLS and CDR2 YYNGEE come from the germline V gene. The CDR3 is 15 residues long. Losses at the gene ends were 4 bases for V and 5 bases for J; bases not matched to a gene: 5. CDR3 bases: TGTGCCAGCAGCTCCCGACAGGGGGCGACCGGGGAGCTGTTTTTT. It translates to CASSSRQGATGELFF.

The chain employs TRBV5-4 and TRBJ2-7; 7 bases agree with TRBD1. This CDR3 has 17 amino acids. Unmatched junction bases numbered 13, after V lost 3 bases and J lost 1 base. Germline V gives CDR1 SGHNT, CDR2 YYREEE (reference sequence). CDR3 residues: CASSSGTAYRRSYEQYF. The CDR3 region has the DNA TGTGCCAGCAGCTCCGGGACAGCCTACAGAAGATCCTACGAGCAGTACTTC.

This clone has more than one count but fewer than ten. This sequence joins TRBV6-6 and TRBJ2-7; 7 bases map to TRBD1. The germline CDR1 and CDR2 sequences are MNHNY and SVGAGI (reference sequence). The V and J ends lost 2 bases and 1 base, in that order; junction bases with no gene match: 5. The CDR3 runs to 15 residues. Here the CDR3 reads CASSYPGQRSYEQYV. The DNA of the CDR3 is TGTGCCAGCAGTTACCCGGGACAGAGGTCCTACGAGCAGTACGTC.

The V and J genes are TRBV6-5 and TRBJ2-1, with D tentatively TRBD1 (5 bases). Between the trimmed V and J ends, which lost 5 bases and 4 bases, there was a span of 15 bases. Looked up from germline, CDR1 is MNHEY and CDR2 is SVGAGI. The CDR3 spans 15 residues. The CDR3, as DNA: TGTGCCAGCAGTCCTCCAGGGCCCCATTACAATGAGCAGTTCTTC. It is translated as CASSPPGPHYNEQFF.

The V and J genes are TRBV19 and TRBJ1-6; D is possibly TRBD1 (6 bases). V was shortened by 7 bases and J by 9 bases, with 16 bases between the two germline ends. The V gene's germline CDR1 is LNHDA and CDR2 SQIVND (reference sequence). The CDR3 extends over 14 amino acids. The DNA of the CDR3 is TGTGCCAGTAACGGACAGACACTTGGTTCACCCCTCCACTTT. Amino acid sequence: CASNGQTLGSPLHF.

This clone occurred a few times. The gene calls are TRBV6-5 and TRBJ2-1; 8 bases fit TRBD2. V lost 6 bases to trimming and J lost 2 bases; unmatched junction nucleotides: 6. The CDR3 sequence is 15 residues long. Germline lookup yields CDR1 MNHEY and CDR2 SVGAGI. CDR3 DNA sequence: TGTGCCAGCAGCTTATTAGCGGGGCCCTACAATGAGCAGTTCTTC. It translates to CASSLLAGPYNEQFF.

Only one count was recorded for this clone. The J gene is TRBJ2-5, the V gene TRBV27, with 12 bases aligning to TRBD1. The end of the DNA fits TRBJ2-7 better, so the J call may be wrong. Per germline, CDR1 MNHEY and CDR2 SMNVEV (reference sequence). The CDR3 runs 14 residues. The CDR3 protein is CASSFGTGGDEQYF. Here the CDR3 DNA reads TGTGCCAGCAGTTTTGGGACAGGGGGCGACGAGCAGTACTTC.

Concerning this clone itself: An end of the junction differs from the germline gene, which may be a read error. J is TRBJ2-1 and V is TRBV10-1, with TRBD1 matching 10 bases. The CDR3 covers 16 residues. The germline gives CDR1 WNHNN, CDR2 SYGVQD (reference sequence). CDR3 sequence (DNA): TGCGCCAGCAGTGTTTCCGGGACAGGGGCGTTCAATGGGCAGTTCTTC. This codes for CASSVSGTGAFNGQFF.

Concerning this clone: The same CDR3 arises from other DNA sequences in this sample as well. The chain links TRBV10-3 to TRBJ1-3, with TRBD1 as a possible D gene (6 bases). The ends were cut back, 6 bases at V and 0 bases at J, with 6 bases in the middle. Germline lookup yields CDR1 ENHRY and CDR2 SYGVKD. This CDR3 comprises 13 residues. For the CDR3, the DNA is TGTGCCATCAGGGACAGCTCTGGAAACACCATATATTTT. It yields the protein CAIRDSSGNTIYF.

The chain is built from TRBV27 and TRBJ2-7; D may be TRBD1 (5 bases). V lost 8 bases and J 3 bases, leaving 11 bases between the germline ends. The CDR3 loop spans 12 amino acids. Germline CDR1 is MNHEY and CDR2 is SMNVEV (reference sequence). Here the CDR3 DNA reads TGTGCCAGCCTCGACAGCGACTACGAGCAGTACTTC. Protein: CASLDSDYEQYF.

Only one count was recorded for this clone. The rearrangement joins TRBV6-1 to TRBJ2-1; 10 bases fit TRBD1. The CDR3 loop spans 15 amino acids. Germline assignment: CDR1 MNHNS and CDR2 SASEGT. The V and J ends lost 7 bases and 3 bases, in that order; junction bases with no gene match: 6. The CDR3: CASKWGTGVYNEQFF. Written as DNA, the CDR3 is TGTGCCAGCAAGTGGGGGACAGGGGTCTACAATGAGCAGTTCTTC.

This clone showed up just once. The J gene is TRBJ2-3, the V gene TRBV27, with 11 nucleotides matching TRBD2. From germline, CDR1 is MNHEY and CDR2 SMNVEV (reference sequence). The CDR3 covers 15 residues. J gave up 4 bases and V 2 bases, and 2 bases lay outside the gene matches. The CDR3 region is CASSLGLAGADTQYF. In DNA, the CDR3 is TGTGCCAGCAGTTTAGGACTAGCGGGCGCAGATACGCAGTATTTT.

Concerning this clone: The junction and the germline gene differ at one end; a read error may be behind it. The identical CDR3 is also encoded by other nucleotide sequences in the sample. The chain employs TRBV28 and TRBJ2-3; D is undetermined. Germline V gene sequence: CDR1 MDHEN, CDR2 SYDVKM. This CDR3 has 11 residues. CDR3 DNA: TGTGCCAGCAGAGGAGCAGATACGCAATATTTT. Its protein is CASRGADTQYF.

This chain uses TRBV7-2 with TRBJ2-7; D possibly corresponds to TRBD1 (5 bases). V dropped 1 base and J dropped 5 bases, with 15 bases sitting between them. Looked up from germline, CDR1 is SGHTA and CDR2 is FQGNSA. The CDR3 runs to 15 residues. The CDR3 sequence: CASSLGWAGSNEQYF. CDR3 nucleotide sequence: TGTGCCAGCAGCTTAGGTTGGGCAGGGTCGAACGAGCAGTACTTC.

The chain is built from TRBV6-1 and TRBJ2-7, with D perhaps TRBD1 (7 bases). V was trimmed by 8 bases and J by 6 bases, leaving 11 bases between them. The germline gives CDR1 MNHNS, CDR2 SASEGT. The CDR3 runs 11 residues. The CDR3 DNA sequence: TGTGCCAGCCGACAGGGAGGCGAGCAGTACGTC. It encodes CASRQGGEQYV.

V and J are TRBV7-9 and TRBJ2-5, with 9 bases that match TRBD1. This CDR3 region has 16 residues. CDR1 and CDR2 from the germline V gene are SEHNR and FQNEAQ (reference sequence). After removal of 5 bases from V and 3 bases from J, the junction contained 10 bases not matched to a gene. CDR3 residues: CASSHRTGVGEETQYF. The CDR3 DNA is TGTGCCAGCAGCCACAGGACAGGGGTAGGGGAAGAGACCCAGTACTTC.

The rearrangement uses TRBV6-6 and TRBJ1-2; 7 bases fit TRBD1. Looked up from germline, CDR1 is MNHNY and CDR2 is SVGAGI (reference sequence). V was pared by 2 bases and J by 6 bases, with 12 bases of the junction left unmatched. The CDR3 extends over 16 amino acids. The CDR3 DNA reads as TGTGCCAGCAGTTACCCGAATGCCGGGACAGAAAATGGCTACACCTTC. It is translated as CASSYPNAGTENGYTF.

The genes are TRBV29-1 and TRBJ2-5; 9 nucleotides match TRBD2. TRBJ2-7 explains the end of the DNA better; the J call may be wrong. Per germline, CDR1 SQVTM and CDR2 ANQGSEA. The CDR3 has 15 amino acids. CDR3 bases: TGCAGCGTTGAAGGGCTAGCGGGGAGCTCCTACGAGCAGTACTTC. Its translation: CSVEGLAGSSYEQYF.

The V call is TRBV14, the J call TRBJ2-1; weak D call: TRBD2 (5 bases). There are 15 residues in the CDR3. Deletions cut 0 bases from V and 4 bases from J, with 10 bases between. Germline V CDR1 and CDR2: SGHDN, FVKESK. CDR3 coding DNA: TGTGCCAGCAGCCAAGAGCGGAGCGGATACAATGAGCAGTTCTTC. This gives the protein CASSQERSGYNEQFF.

V gene TRBV11-3 combines with J gene TRBJ2-7; possible D gene TRBD2, 6 bases. Deletions cut 1 base from V and 5 bases from J, with 12 bases between. Germline V gene lookup returns CDR1 SGHNT and CDR2 YENEEA. CDR3 length equals 14 residues. CDR3 residues: CASSLVGGFDEQYV. The CDR3 region has the DNA TGTGCCAGCAGCTTAGTCGGGGGATTCGACGAGCAGTACGTC.